This T cell receptor (beta chain) was identified in a study of siplizumab effects on memory and regulatory T cells. Assaying covered roughly 92,000 TCR templates per sample. Data came from immunoSEQ multiplex PCR; TCRdb stores just in-frame clones and leaves some out. The sample has about 50,000 clones, roughly 87% seen once. The length of the CDR3 is 13 residues. The V end was cut by 9 bases, the J end by 0 bases, with 8 bases between. Germline V gene lookup returns CDR1 SGHVS and CDR2 FQNEAQ. The sample consisted of naive CD8+ T cells sorted from blood. The chain is built from TRBV7-8 and TRBJ2-2; D is unclear. The TCR was taken from a human donor in good health. CDR3 coding DNA: TGTGCCAGGGGCGGTTCGAACACCGGGGAGCTGTTTTTT. This gives the protein CARGGSNTGELFF.